This TCR beta chain was captured by sequencing in a study of cytomegalovirus exposure and HLA in healthy donors. The PCR employed 60 Vbeta primers together with 13 Jbeta primers. Sequenced by immunoSEQ multiplex PCR; TCRdb stores in-frame clones only, minus some. Its listing shows about 200,000 clones. The clonotype comes from a girl aged 2 to 9 in good health and CMV-seropositive. Material: PBMCs.

CDR3 in DNA: TGTGCCAGCAGCGTTAGTGGGCGAGAGACCCAGTACTTC. It translates to CASSVSGRETQYF. The V gene is TRBV9, the J gene TRBJ2-5; no clear D. Germline CDR1 and CDR2: SGDLS and YYNGEE. V gave up 2 bases and J gave up 4 bases, with 9 bases separating them. There are 13 residues in the CDR3.